These 26 T cell receptor beta chains originate from one sample sequenced in a study of T cell responses to AZD1222 COVID-19 vaccine. The data were produced by immunoSEQ multiplex PCR, yet TCRdb's version contains in-frame clones alone and is incomplete. The table shows roughly 190,000 clones, with approximately 93% occurring only once. This specimen was peripheral blood, taken on day 0 of AZD1222 vaccination. These TCRs come from an adult in good health.

This clone was seen only once. In DNA form, the CDR3 reads TGTGCCAGCTTTCTGAGACAGGGCCCGCCGAAGGGCTACACCTTC. The encoded protein is CASFLRQGPPKGYTF. The genes are TRBV6-5 and TRBJ1-2, with 7 bases identical to TRBD1. V dropped 8 bases and J dropped 8; count of bases not matched to a gene: 17. The CDR3 contains 15 residues. Germline V CDR1 and CDR2: MNHEY, SVGAGI.

V gene TRBV11-2 combines with J gene TRBJ2-1, with 10 nucleotides matching TRBD2. V was pared by 3 bases and J by 3 bases, with 5 bases of the junction left unmatched. This CDR3 is built from 16 residues. The germline CDR1 and CDR2 sequences are SGHAT and FQNNGV. CDR3 coding DNA: TGTGCCAGCAGCTTCCATACTAGCGGGATCTACAATGAGCAGTTCTTC. Translating gives CASSFHTSGIYNEQFF.

This chain connects TRBV5-1 to TRBJ1-3, with TRBD1 as a possible D gene (5 bases). The V gene's germline CDR1 is SGHRS and CDR2 YFSETQ. The CDR3 extends over 17 amino acids. V dropped 0 bases and J dropped 2 bases, with 15 bases sitting between them. DNA for the CDR3: TGCGCCAGCAGCTTGGATGGTGTCAGGGCAACTGGAAACACCATATATTTT. Translated, it gives CASSLDGVRATGNTIYF.

V usage is TRBV28 and J usage is TRBJ1-2, with 11 positions matching TRBD1. The CDR3 sequence is 15 residues long. The germline CDR1 and CDR2 sequences are MDHEN and SYDVKM. J gave up 2 bases and V 6 bases, and 5 bases lay outside the gene matches. This CDR3 reads CASRARDRGNYGYTF. CDR3 DNA sequence: TGTGCCAGCAGGGCCCGGGACAGGGGGAACTATGGCTACACCTTC.

The rearrangement uses TRBV11-2 and TRBJ2-7; D is undetermined. Trimming took off 11 bases at V and 4 bases at J, with 24 bases between the two ends. CDR1 and CDR2 (germline): SGHAT, FQNNGV. The CDR3 consists of 15 residues. CDR3 nucleotide sequence: TGTGCCCCCGAGAATAGGGCCCTGTCAGCTTACGAGCAGTACTTC. It codes for CAPENRALSAYEQYF.

The chain couples TRBV7-6 to TRBJ1-1, with D unresolved. Germline V lookup: CDR1 SGHVS, CDR2 FNYEAQ. This CDR3 has 13 amino acids. Trimming took off 5 bases at V and 5 bases at J, with 12 bases between the two ends. As DNA, the CDR3 is TGTGCCAGCAGCCTTGGGTGGGAGACTGAAGCTTTCTTT. Residues: CASSLGWETEAFF.

The rearrangement links TRBV3-1 (or the pseudogene TRBV3-2) to TRBJ2-5, with 7 bases identical to TRBD2. The CDR3 runs 13 residues. From germline, CDR1 is LGHDT and CDR2 YNNKEL (reference sequence). V lost 3 bases and J lost 5; bases outside the gene matches: 3. The CDR3 protein is CASSQGRGETQYF. In DNA form, the CDR3 reads TGTGCCAGCAGCCAGGGGCGGGGGGAGACCCAGTACTTC.

The sample holds one count of this clone. The chain carries TRBV5-1 and TRBJ1-4; a weak D match, TRBD1 (5 bases). Germline V gene lookup returns CDR1 SGHRS and CDR2 YFSETQ. V lost 4 bases, J lost 0 bases, and 19 bases lay in between. The CDR3 is 18 residues long. CDR3 amino acids: CASSLQGNLPATNEKLFF. The CDR3 nucleotides read TGCGCCAGCAGCCTCCAGGGTAACCTACCTGCAACTAATGAAAAACTGTTTTTT.

This clone was seen a single time. J is TRBJ1-6 and V is TRBV19, with D possibly TRBD1 on 6 matching bases. The V gene's germline CDR1 is LNHDA and CDR2 SQIVND (reference sequence). The ends were cut back, 10 bases at V and 7 bases at J, with 17 bases in the middle. CDR3 length equals 14 residues. The CDR3 protein is CATAFGQTNSPLHF. The CDR3 DNA is TGTGCCACCGCTTTCGGACAGACGAATTCACCCCTCCACTTT.

The chain combines TRBV11-2 with TRBJ2-7; TRBD1 might be the D (6 bases). Germline CDR1 is SGHAT and CDR2 is FQNNGV. This CDR3 comprises 14 residues. V was clipped by 5 bases and J by 5 bases, with 16 bases between them. The CDR3 spells CASSQGTRNHEQYF. The DNA of the CDR3 is TGTGCCAGCAGCCAGGGGACAAGAAATCACGAGCAGTACTTC. The full variable domain, rest sourced from reference TRBV11-2 and TRBJ2-7, is EAGVAQSPRYKIIEKRQSVAFWCNPISGHATLYWYQQILGQGPKLLIQFQNNGVVDDSQLPKDRFSAERLKGVDSTLKIQPAKLEDSAVYLCASSQGTRNHEQYFGPGTRLTVT.

The chain employs TRBV7-9 and TRBJ2-4; D might be TRBD2 (6 bases). Germline V gives CDR1 SEHNR, CDR2 FQNEAQ (reference sequence). Trimming removed 1 base from V and 3 bases from J, with 16 bases in between. The CDR3 loop spans 17 amino acids. The CDR3 DNA reads TGTGCCAGCAGCTTAGTGGCGTCTCAGGGAGGCAAAAACATTCAGTACTTC. This gives the protein CASSLVASQGGKNIQYF.

This chain joins TRBV12-5 and TRBJ2-1; TRBD2 matches at 8 bases. V gave up 0 bases and J gave up 5 bases; unmatched junction bases: 3. This CDR3 has 15 amino acids. From germline, CDR1 is LGHNT and CDR2 FRNRAP. CDR3 coding DNA: TGTGCTAGTGGTTTGGTCCACGGGAGGGACAATGAGCAGTTCTTC. Translation: CASGLVHGRDNEQFF.

Of note for this clone: The sample carries other DNA sequences with the same CDR3. This chain joins TRBV7-9 and TRBJ1-1; D might be TRBD1 (5 bases). The CDR3 is made up of 13 amino acids. Germline CDR1 SEHNR, CDR2 FQNEAQ (reference sequence). V was clipped by 2 bases and J by 2 bases, with 6 bases between them. The CDR3 here is CASSLQGNTEAFF. The CDR3 DNA reads as TGTGCCAGCAGCTTACAGGGTAACACTGAAGCTTTCTTT.

This clone came up once. The chain combines TRBV15 with TRBJ1-2; 7 positions match TRBD1. Trimming cost V 6 bases and J 1 base; bases outside gene matches: 2. The CDR3 is 13 amino acids. Per germline, CDR1 LNHNV and CDR2 YYDKDF (reference sequence). The CDR3 sequence is CATRRQGNYGYTF. The CDR3 bases are TGTGCCACCAGGAGACAGGGTAACTATGGCTACACCTTC. Full variable domain (missing parts from reference TRBV15 and TRBJ1-2): DAMVIQNPRYQVTQFGKPVTLSCSQTLNHNVMYWYQQKSSQAPKLLFHYYDKDFNNEADTPDNFQSRRPNTSFCFLDIRSPGLGDTAMYLCATRRQGNYGYTFGSGTRLTVV.

The chain carries TRBV3-1 (or the pseudogene TRBV3-2) and TRBJ2-7; D gene unclear. The V end lost 1 base, the J end lost 5 bases, and 12 bases lay between the germline ends. The CDR3 totals 14 residues. The germline CDR1 and CDR2 sequences are LGHDT and YNNKEL (reference sequence). This CDR3 is CASSQVGWEDEQYF. DNA for the CDR3: TGTGCCAGCAGCCAAGTGGGGTGGGAAGACGAGCAGTACTTC.

The V gene is TRBV24-1, the J gene TRBJ2-7; a weak D match, TRBD1 (5 bases). V dropped 8 bases and J dropped 3 bases, with 13 bases sitting between them. The CDR3 loop spans 13 amino acids. CDR1 and CDR2 from the germline V gene are KGHDR and SFDVKD. The CDR3 region has the DNA TGTGCCACCACCTTACAGGAGAGCTACGAGCAGTACTTC. Amino acids: CATTLQESYEQYF.

The gene calls are TRBV6-4 and TRBJ2-1; TRBD2 matches 10 bases. The CDR3 is 18 residues long. Germline V lookup: CDR1 MRHNA, CDR2 SNTAGT. J was trimmed by 7 bases and V by 7 bases; bases with no gene match: 19. Here the CDR3 reads CASNRTSGPTSPPNEQFF. In DNA, the CDR3 is TGTGCCAGCAATAGGACTAGCGGACCCACCTCCCCACCGAATGAGCAGTTCTTC.

The J gene is TRBJ2-2, the V gene TRBV29-1, with 14 bases matching TRBD2. V lost 7 bases to trimming and J lost 3 bases; unmatched junction nucleotides: 7. This CDR3 region has 16 residues. The germline CDR1 and CDR2 sequences are SQVTM and ANQGSEA. CDR3 in DNA: TGCAGCGCTCACAGGGGACTAGCGGGAGACACCGGGGAGCTGTTTTTT. The encoded protein is CSAHRGLAGDTGELFF.

The chain has TRBV4-1 and TRBJ2-7; 11 bases map to TRBD2. Germline CDR1 MGHRA, CDR2 YSYEKL. V shed 1 base, J shed 1 base, and the junction held 6 bases outside the gene matches. The length of the CDR3 is 17 residues. CDR3 in amino acids: CASSQVLAGGTSYEQYF. The CDR3 nucleotides are TGCGCCAGCAGCCAAGTGCTAGCGGGGGGAACTTCCTACGAGCAGTACTTC.

This clone has only one observation. The chain combines TRBV6-1 with TRBJ1-4, with 10 bases fitting TRBD1. Per germline, CDR1 MNHNS and CDR2 SASEGT. The CDR3 is made up of 16 amino acids. V lost 4 bases, J lost 8 bases, and 10 bases stayed unmatched. For the CDR3, the DNA is TGTGCCAGCAGTGTGGGTTGGGGGACAGGGGACGAAAAACTGTTTTTT. Its protein is CASSVGWGTGDEKLFF.

The chain couples TRBV20-1 to TRBJ1-4; 7 nucleotides line up with TRBD1. Germline V CDR1 and CDR2: DFQATT, SNEGSKA (reference sequence). This CDR3 has 11 residues. V shed 5 bases, J shed 13 bases, and the junction held 7 bases outside the gene matches. The CDR3 loop reads CSAGVRGPLFF. In DNA form, the CDR3 reads TGCAGTGCTGGAGTTAGGGGGCCACTGTTTTTT.

The V gene is TRBV7-8, the J gene TRBJ1-1, with no clear D. V gave up 0 bases and J gave up 6 bases, with 8 bases separating them. CDR1 and CDR2 (germline): SGHVS, FQNEAQ. The CDR3 consists of 13 residues. CDR3 sequence: CASSLAGFSEAFF. CDR3 DNA: TGTGCCAGCAGCTTAGCGGGGTTCTCTGAAGCTTTCTTT.

The chain couples TRBV19 to TRBJ1-4; 9 nucleotides align to TRBD1. Germline CDR1 and CDR2: LNHDA and SQIVND (reference sequence). The CDR3 totals 16 residues. The V segment lost 5 bases and the J segment 3 bases; nucleotides outside the gene matches: 7. The CDR3 bases are TGTGCCAGTAGTCTTACTTGGACAGGGGCTAATGAAAAACTGTTTTTT. Its translation: CASSLTWTGANEKLFF.

The J gene is TRBJ2-7, the V gene TRBV3-1 (or the pseudogene TRBV3-2), with 9 nucleotides matching TRBD1. This CDR3 spans 16 amino acids. Losses at the gene ends were 0 bases for V and 0 bases for J; bases not matched to a gene: 3. Germline CDR1 is LGHDT and CDR2 is YNNKEL (reference sequence). This CDR3 reads CASSQEPGQGSYEQYF. The CDR3 nucleotides are TGTGCCAGCAGCCAAGAGCCGGGACAGGGCTCCTACGAGCAGTACTTC.

In its sample, this clone was seen once. The chain uses TRBV6-5 and TRBJ1-1; TRBD1 might be the D (5 bases). The CDR3 sequence is 13 residues long. Germline V gene lookup returns CDR1 MNHEY and CDR2 SVGAGI. V was shortened by 0 bases and J by 11 bases, with 13 bases between the two germline ends. The DNA for the CDR3 is TGTGCCAGCAGTTACTCGAATCGACAGAGGGCTTTCTTT. Encoded protein: CASSYSNRQRAFF.

This clone occurred once. V gene TRBV4-1 combines with J gene TRBJ2-1, with D possibly called TRBD1 or TRBD2 (5 bases each). V lost 1 base and J lost 0, with 22 bases in between. CDR1 and CDR2 from the germline V gene are MGHRA and YSYEKL. The CDR3 runs 20 residues. The CDR3 loop is CASSQGRWDGGDGSYNEQFF. In DNA form, the CDR3 reads TGCGCCAGCAGCCAAGGCCGGTGGGACGGAGGCGACGGCTCCTACAATGAGCAGTTCTTC.